The TCR beta chain described here comes from a study of cytomegalovirus exposure and HLA in healthy donors. It was with 60 Vbeta and 13 Jbeta primers that the PCR ran. Using immunoSEQ multiplex PCR, the repertoire was profiled, and TCRdb retains in-frame clones only, with some absent. This table holds approximately 290,000 clones, 75% to 85% found once. The CDR3 has 18 amino acids. The germline V and J ends were trimmed by 5 bases and 3 bases, with 26 bases remaining between them. Germline values: CDR1 SGHAT, CDR2 FQNNGV. This clone has just a few counts. This clonotype was obtained from a girl aged 2 to 9 in good health and CMV-seronegative. The chain couples TRBV11-2 to TRBJ2-7; TRBD2 might be the D (7 bases). Sequenced sample: PBMCs. The CDR3 sequence is CASSPWGAGAIFNYEQYF. In nucleotides, the CDR3 is TGTGCCAGCAGCCCCTGGGGGGCGGGAGCAATATTCAACTACGAGCAGTACTTC.